The clone carrying this T cell receptor (beta chain) was seen more than once but under ten times. Its cognate antigen is unknown. The data are from a study of early T cells in non-severe SARS-CoV-2 infection. Study-wide context: Sequencing targeted bulk RNA from unsorted whole blood, leaving chains unpaired. Study-level findings and limits: Matching with VDJdb favored anti-spike CD8 responses (missing private and CD4 specificities).

The library protocol tagged individual cDNA molecules with unique molecular identifiers. MiXCR, applied by TCRdb to the 5' RACE reads, yields one record per CDR3 protein. Among roughly 80,000 distinct CDR3 sequences, around 15% were seen once, and the ten largest hold 12%. Trimming pared 4 bases from V and 5 bases from J, leaving 11 bases between. CDR3 length: 12 amino acids. CDR1 and CDR2 (germline): DFQATT, SNEGSKA (reference sequence). This TCR came from an adult who was a healthcare worker with PCR-confirmed SARS-CoV-2 infection or an uninfected control (not recorded which). What was sequenced was whole blood. The chain is built from TRBV20-1 and TRBJ1-2; D gene uncertain. The CDR3 here is CSAKGQPYGYTF. For the CDR3, the DNA is TGCAGTGCTAAAGGCCAGCCGTATGGCTACACCTTC.